A single sample is the source of the 2 T cell receptor beta chains below, sequenced in a study of T cells in Graves' hyperthyroidism and ophthalmopathy. TCR beta CDR3 region amplification was performed from RNA transcripts. HTBI primers drove first-round RT-PCR of the TCR CDR3. Each CDR3 protein gets one entry after TCRdb re-called the multiplex PCR reads with MiXCR. The profile covers approximately 610,000 distinct CDR3 sequences, with roughly 14% appearing a single time and roughly 4.3% taken by the ten largest. The sequenced material came from blood. All receptors come from a woman aged 40-49 years with Graves' ophthalmopathy.

This clonotype came up a few times. The CDR3 nucleotides are TGTGCCAGCAGCTTAGAAAGCCTCACCTACGAGCAGTACTTC. It specifies CASSLESLTYEQYF. The chain carries TRBV7-2 and TRBJ2-7; D uncertain. Trimming shortened V by 1 base and J by 2 bases, and 9 bases separated the two germline ends. In germline, CDR1 is SGHTA, CDR2 FQGNSA. The CDR3 length is 14 residues. Based on the CDR3 plus reference TRBV7-2 and TRBJ2-7, the full variable domain is GAGVSQSPSNKVTEKGKDVELRCDPISGHTALYWYRQSLGQGLEFLIYFQGNSAPDKSGLPSDRFSAERTGGSVSTLTIQRTQQEDSAVYLCASSLESLTYEQYFGPGTRLTVT.

This clonotype has a count of ten or more. This chain uses TRBV28 with TRBJ2-2; 9 bases line up with TRBD2. V was clipped by 8 bases and J by 3 bases; unmatched bases: 7. The CDR3 sequence is 15 residues long. From germline, CDR1 is MDHEN and CDR2 SYDVKM. The CDR3 is CASRIAGEDTGELFF. The CDR3 nucleotides read TGTGCCAGCCGGATAGCGGGAGAGGACACCGGGGAGCTGTTTTTT.